One sample yielded the 2 T cell receptor beta chains listed below, sequenced in a study of OX40 agonist ivuxolimab in advanced cancers. Preparation of the library involved the immunoSEQ multiplex PCR assay. TCRdb carries this immuneACCESS record with in-frame sequences only. Its versions omit some clonotypes, under half of them owing to an unresolved V gene in the studies checked, with the rest unexplained. This sample comprises 45,000 to 50,000 clones, 89% of them detected only once. The ten most abundant clones make up 10% to 15% of the sample. The sample in question was CD4+ or CD8+ T cells sorted from blood, obtained in a trial of the OX40 agonist ivuxolimab. Receptor source: an adult with an advanced solid tumor such as melanoma, head and neck, liver or kidney cancer.

The chain links TRBV9 to TRBJ2-7; the match to TRBD1 covers 9 bases. Germline CDR1 is SGDLS and CDR2 is YYNGEE. V was clipped by 0 bases and J by 2 bases; unmatched bases: 3. The CDR3 totals 15 residues. CDR3 in amino acids: CASSVGGTGTYEQYF. CDR3 coding DNA: TGTGCCAGCAGCGTAGGAGGGACAGGGACCTACGAGCAGTACTTC.

The chain joins TRBV6-6 to TRBJ2-2; no reliable D call. CDR1 and CDR2 from the germline V gene are MNHNY and SVGAGI (reference sequence). Between the trimmed V and J ends, which lost 8 bases and 0 bases, there was a span of 7 bases. The CDR3 has 13 residues. CDR3 sequence reads: CASDRPNTGELFF. The CDR3 region has the DNA TGTGCCAGCGACCGACCGAACACCGGGGAGCTGTTTTTT.